This TCR beta chain was sequenced during a study of blood T cell repertoires in COVID-19. Original handling: The authors estimated nucleated cell counts from reference gene primer amplification. The table came from immunoSEQ multiplex PCR; TCRdb's copy has only in-frame clones and leaves some out. The V and J calls and clone size were taken over from that table, and D and trimming were inferred from the DNA. The table has 150,000 to 200,000 clones, about 88% seen once; the top ten hold around 6.5%. This clone has just one count. Trimming left V 3 bases short and J 0 bases short, with 9 bases between. Per the germline V gene, CDR1 is SGHNT and CDR2 is YYREEE (reference sequence). CDR3 length equals 14 residues.

This TCR was recovered from a woman aged 80 or over in a cohort sampled during active or convalescent COVID-19. The sequenced sample consisted of peripheral blood. The chain links TRBV5-4 to TRBJ1-1, with a possible D match to TRBD1 (5 bases). The CDR3 nucleotides read TGTGCCAGCAGCTCCTTGACAGTGAACACTGAAGCTTTCTTT. Protein product: CASSSLTVNTEAFF.